Described below is a single T cell receptor beta chain sequence and its context. Antigen unknown. The CDR3 has 16 amino acids. The germline V gene encodes CDR1 MNHEY and CDR2 SMNVEV (reference sequence). V gave up 1 base and J gave up 4 bases; unmatched junction bases: 3. The donors gave bone marrow, and they were healthy. The PCR ran on 60 Vbeta and 13 Jbeta primers. The protocol was immunoSEQ multiplex PCR, while the TCRdb copy is restricted to in-frame clones and leaves out a portion. In the table there are about 50,000 clones, around 70% of which are singletons. The data stem from a study of cytomegalovirus exposure and HLA in healthy donors. Study observations and caveats: Further analysis, carried out later, found HLA-associated TCR beta chains more clonally expanded than equally common other chains. A prior analysis recorded that most TCR beta V segments were productive about 87% or about 30% of the time. Presence/absence analyses treated sequencing depth as roughly uniform across donors.

The TCR originated in a woman aged 45-60 years in good health and CMV-seronegative. Sample: PBMCs. The rearrangement joins TRBV27 to TRBJ2-2; TRBD2 matches 10 bases. CDR3 residues: CASSLLAGGLTGELFF. CDR3 DNA: TGTGCCAGCAGTTTATTAGCGGGGGGTCTCACCGGGGAGCTGTTTTTT.